Following are 18 T cell receptor beta chains from one sample sequenced in a study of blood T cell repertoires in COVID-19. Generated by immunoSEQ multiplex PCR, the TCRdb table keeps only in-frame clones and is missing some. The sample consists of more than 150,000 clones, 86% of them appearing once. Sequenced: peripheral blood. The receptors were sampled from a man aged 65 to 79 with active or convalescent COVID-19.

The chain employs TRBV7-3 and TRBJ2-1; D perhaps matches TRBD1 (5 bases). Between the trimmed V and J ends, which lost 5 bases and 3 bases, there was a span of 8 bases. This CDR3 is 13 amino acids long. Germline-derived CDR1 and CDR2 are SGHTA and FQGTGA. CDR3 in DNA: TGTGCCAGCAGCGCACAGGTCTACAATGAGCAGTTCTTC. Protein sequence: CASSAQVYNEQFF. The full variable domain, with the rest looked up from reference TRBV7-3 and TRBJ2-1, is GAGVSQTPSNKVTEKGKYVELRCDPISGHTALYWYRQSLGQGPEFLIYFQGTGAADDSGLPNDRFFAVRPEGSVSTLKIQRTERGDSAVYLCASSAQVYNEQFFGPGTRLTVL.

V and J are TRBV7-9 and TRBJ1-5; weak D call: TRBD1 (5 bases). The germline V gene has CDR1 SEHNR and CDR2 FQNEAQ (reference sequence). Deletions cut 1 base from V and 6 bases from J, with 13 bases between. The CDR3 is 15 residues long. The CDR3 nucleotides read TGTGCCAGCAGCTTAGGGAGTGGGCAGGGTCAGCCCCAGCATTTT. Residues: CASSLGSGQGQPQHF.

This chain joins TRBV19 and TRBJ1-1; the match to TRBD1 covers 8 bases. V was pared by 5 bases and J by 2 bases, with 7 bases of the junction left unmatched. The germline gives CDR1 LNHDA, CDR2 SQIVND (reference sequence). The CDR3 spans 15 residues. CDR3 sequence reads: CASSDRGGINTEAFF. The CDR3 DNA follows: TGTGCCAGTAGTGACAGGGGCGGAATAAACACTGAAGCTTTCTTT. The whole variable domain, remainder taken from reference TRBV19 and TRBJ1-1, is DGGITQSPKYLFRKEGQNVTLSCEQNLNHDAMYWYRQDPGQGLRLIYYSQIVNDFQKGDIAEGYSVSREKKESFPLTVTSAQKNPTAFYLCASSDRGGINTEAFFGQGTRLTVV.

V usage is TRBV18 and J usage is TRBJ1-1; TRBD1 might be the D (6 bases). The CDR3 loop spans 15 amino acids. Germline V gene sequence: CDR1 KGHSH, CDR2 LQKENI. V shed 1 base and J shed 0 bases, with 9 bases lying between them. CDR3 sequence: CASSPLGQMNTEAFF. The CDR3 DNA reads as TGTGCCAGCTCACCACTTGGACAGATGAACACTGAAGCTTTCTTT.

This rearrangement joins TRBV7-9 to TRBJ1-1; D might be TRBD1 (6 bases). The CDR3 sequence is 17 residues long. Germline V lookup: CDR1 SEHNR, CDR2 FQNEAQ (reference sequence). V dropped 1 base and J dropped 1 base, with 16 bases sitting between them. CDR3 loop: CASSLDQGPPGNTEAFF. DNA of the CDR3: TGTGCCAGCAGCTTAGATCAGGGGCCCCCAGGGAACACTGAAGCTTTCTTT.

V and J are TRBV5-4 and TRBJ2-3; 9 bases map to TRBD2. J gave up 5 bases and V 1 base, and 5 bases lay outside the gene matches. The CDR3 runs 15 residues. Germline assignment: CDR1 SGHNT and CDR2 YYREEE (reference sequence). CDR3: CASSLYGGGEDTQYF. DNA of the CDR3: TGTGCCAGCAGCTTGTATGGCGGGGGGGAAGATACGCAGTATTTT. Variable domain in full (rest from reference TRBV5-4 and TRBJ2-3): ETGVTQSPTHLIKTRGQQVTLRCSSQSGHNTVSWYQQALGQGPQFIFQYYREEENGRGNFPPRFSGLQFPNYSSELNVNALELDDSALYLCASSLYGGGEDTQYFGPGTRLTVL.

The J gene is TRBJ2-4, the V gene TRBV6-2 or TRBV6-3; 7 nucleotides align to TRBD2. The CDR3 spans 14 residues. V gave up 4 bases and J gave up 0 bases; unmatched junction bases: 0. Germline-derived CDR1 and CDR2 are MNHEY and SVGEGT. The CDR3 region is CASSWGGAKNIQYF. The CDR3 DNA sequence: TGTGCCAGCAGTTGGGGGGGAGCCAAAAACATTCAGTACTTC.

The rearrangement links TRBV5-1 to TRBJ2-1; D may be TRBD2 (6 bases). Germline V CDR1 and CDR2: SGHRS, YFSETQ. The CDR3 runs 18 residues. Trimming removed 0 bases from V and 0 bases from J, with 16 bases in between. The CDR3 loop is CASSLGISGSYSYNEQFF. The CDR3 DNA is TGCGCCAGCAGCTTGGGAATTAGCGGATCCTACTCCTACAATGAGCAGTTCTTC.

The chain carries TRBV9 and TRBJ1-6, with a tentative D call TRBD1 (5 bases). Germline V gives CDR1 SGDLS, CDR2 YYNGEE. The CDR3 totals 13 residues. Trimming shortened V by 2 bases and J by 7 bases, and 7 bases separated the two germline ends. The CDR3 loop reads CASSVAGNSPLHF. DNA for the CDR3: TGTGCCAGCAGCGTGGCAGGGAATTCACCCCTCCACTTT.

The J gene is TRBJ2-5, the V gene TRBV19; D is unclear. Per the germline V gene, CDR1 is LNHDA and CDR2 is SQIVND (reference sequence). Trimming took 8 bases from V and 2 from J, leaving 9 bases between them. This CDR3 is 12 amino acids long. The CDR3 region is CASCSLQETQYF. The CDR3 DNA reads as TGTGCCAGTTGTAGTCTGCAAGAGACCCAGTACTTC.

By sample share, this clone is large. The sample holds other DNA sequences that translate to the same CDR3. This rearrangement joins TRBV28 to TRBJ2-2; possible D gene TRBD2, 5 bases. Germline V gene lookup returns CDR1 MDHEN and CDR2 SYDVKM. Trimming shortened V by 3 bases and J by 5 bases, and 7 bases separated the two germline ends. This CDR3 region has 13 residues. This chain's CDR3 is CASSFRGTGELFF. CDR3 sequence (DNA): TGTGCCAGCAGTTTCCGAGGGACCGGGGAGCTGTTTTTT.

The J gene is TRBJ2-2, the V gene TRBV27, with 7 bases matching TRBD2. The V and J ends lost 8 bases and 3 bases, in that order; junction bases with no gene match: 15. CDR1 and CDR2 (germline): MNHEY, SMNVEV (reference sequence). This CDR3 has 17 amino acids. The CDR3 spells CASAPAPGGSDTGELFF. The CDR3 coding sequence is TGTGCCAGCGCACCGGCTCCGGGCGGGAGTGACACCGGGGAGCTGTTTTTT.

The V and J genes are TRBV5-1 and TRBJ1-6; the match to TRBD1 covers 8 bases. V lost 4 bases to trimming and J lost 6 bases; unmatched junction nucleotides: 3. CDR3 length equals 14 residues. Germline V CDR1 and CDR2: SGHRS, YFSETQ. CDR3 amino acids: CASSPGGFNSPLHF. Written as DNA, the CDR3 is TGCGCCAGCAGCCCAGGGGGCTTTAATTCACCCCTCCACTTT.

V usage is TRBV4-1 and J usage is TRBJ1-1; a possible D gene is TRBD1 (6 bases). The CDR3 loop spans 14 amino acids. The germline CDR1 and CDR2 sequences are MGHRA and YSYEKL. V was clipped by 3 bases and J by 1 base, with 9 bases between them. The CDR3 region is CASSQKTGNTEAFF. CDR3 nucleotides: TGCGCCAGCAGCCAGAAGACAGGGAACACTGAAGCTTTCTTT.

This rearrangement joins TRBV10-2 to TRBJ2-7; D unresolved. The CDR3 consists of 13 residues. V lost 4 bases to trimming and J lost 0 bases, with 7 bases between them. The germline V gene has CDR1 WSHSY and CDR2 SAAADI. The CDR3 loop reads CASSASGSYEQYF. As DNA, the CDR3 is TGCGCCAGCAGTGCCTCCGGCTCCTACGAGCAGTACTTC.

This chain connects TRBV7-9 to TRBJ1-5; 10 positions match TRBD1. V shed 5 bases and J 0 bases; nucleotides not matched to a gene: 10. Germline lookup yields CDR1 SEHNR and CDR2 FQNEAQ (reference sequence). The CDR3 covers 18 residues. DNA of the CDR3: TGTGCCAGCAGCCACGGACAGGGGGTAATCAATAGCAATCAGCCCCAGCATTTT. Protein product: CASSHGQGVINSNQPQHF.

The CDR3 DNA is TGTGCCAGCAGCCGGGACAGCCGGTCTGGTGGCTACACCTTC. Amino acid sequence: CASSRDSRSGGYTF. V gene TRBV3-1 (or the pseudogene TRBV3-2) combines with J gene TRBJ1-2; 7 nucleotides match TRBD1. The CDR3 has 14 amino acids. Germline V lookup: CDR1 LGHDT, CDR2 YNNKEL (reference sequence). Trimming took 4 bases from V and 7 from J; bases not matched to a gene: 9.

Points on this clone: An end of the junction differs from the germline gene, which may be a read error. The V gene is TRBV6-5, the J gene TRBJ2-2; unclear D gene. The CDR3 has 16 residues. CDR1 and CDR2 (germline): MNHEY, SVGAGI. The chain's CDR3 is CASSYSSPLNAGELFF. Written as DNA, the CDR3 is TGTGCCAGCAGTTACTCGAGTCCTTTGAACGCCGGGGAGCTGTTTTTT.